These T cell receptor beta chains were read from a single sample in a study of T cell repertoires in cytomegalovirus infection. No antigen has been assigned to these receptors. MiXCR, applied by TCRdb to the reads, yields one record per CDR3 protein. The sample yields around 770,000 distinct CDR3 sequences, 25% to 30% seen once. The sequenced sample was cultured CD8+ T cells from PBMCs, obtained from culture after CMV antigen stimulation. These receptors originate from a human donor in good health (CMV status not recorded). Some clones in this sample may be carry-over from other donors' samples. The CDR3 runs from the conserved cysteine through the conserved F or W. The D gene is left open where the match is weak. Clone size, where shown, is once, few, many, or a class for clones that have expanded.

CASTLRRSSSYNEQFF TGTGCCAGCACCCTTAGGAGATCGAGCTCCTACAATGAGCAGTTCTTC TRBJ2-1 . many TRBV7-2
CASSLNSQDGYTF TGTGCCAGCAGCTTAAATTCCCAAGATGGCTACACCTTC TRBJ1-2 . . TRBV7-6
CASSLETSGDNEQFF TGTGCCAGCAGCTTAGAAACTAGCGGGGACAATGAGCAGTTCTTC TRBJ2-1 TRBD2 few TRBV7-9
CASSQDRALGQPQHF TGTGCCAGCAGCCAGGACAGGGCCCTCGGTCAGCCCCAGCATTTT TRBJ1-5 TRBD1 . TRBV5-5
CASSLDSQSTDTQYF TGTGCCAGCAGTCTCGACAGTCAGAGCACAGATACGCAGTATTTT TRBJ2-3 . . TRBV28
CASSPLLGNQPQHF TGTGCCAGCAGCCCCCTCCTGGGGAATCAGCCCCAGCATTTT TRBJ1-5 . . TRBV27
CASSLGTEPWETQYF TGTGCCAGCAGCCTCGGGACAGAGCCGTGGGAGACCCAGTACTTC TRBJ2-5 TRBD1 . TRBV3-1
CASTPGQGALIGANVLTF TGTGCCAGCACACCGGGACAGGGGGCGTTAATTGGGGCCAACGTCCTGACTTTC TRBJ2-6 TRBD1 . TRBV12-3/TRBV12-4
CAIRTGQSNTGELFF TGTGCCATCAGGACGGGACAGTCGAACACCGGGGAGCTGTTTTTT TRBJ2-2 TRBD1 . TRBV10-3
CASSPPRQDFNMNTEAFF TGTGCCAGCAGCCCCCCGAGACAGGATTTTAACATGAACACTGAAGCTTTCTTT TRBJ1-1 . . TRBV28
CASSQEGWKVDTEAFF TGTGCCAGCAGCCAAGAGGGATGGAAGGTTGACACTGAAGCTTTCTTT TRBJ1-1 . . TRBV14
CASSYSVSGEETQYF TGTGCCAGCAGTTACTCGGTTAGCGGGGAGGAGACCCAGTACTTC TRBJ2-5 TRBD2 . TRBV6-5
CASSGSLGSYNEQFF TGCGCCAGCAGTGGTAGCTTGGGCTCCTACAATGAGCAGTTCTTC TRBJ2-1 . . TRBV4-1
CAGSTGSNQPQHF TGTGCCGGATCGACAGGGTCAAATCAGCCCCAGCATTTT TRBJ1-5 TRBD1 . TRBV7-9
CASSSDPGRLSYNEQFF TGTGCCAGCAGCTCTGATCCTGGGAGATTATCCTACAATGAGCAGTTCTTC TRBJ2-1 . . TRBV7-9
CASTGDRSYNEQFF TGTGCCAGCACGGGAGACAGGTCCTACAATGAGCAGTTCTTC TRBJ2-1 . few TRBV12-3/TRBV12-4
CASSRTRSNEQFF TGTGCCAGCAGTCGGACTAGGTCTAATGAGCAGTTCTTC TRBJ2-1 TRBD2 many TRBV7-2
CASKGPPYYEQYF TGTGCCAGTAAAGGGCCTCCCTACTACGAGCAGTACTTC TRBJ2-7 . . TRBV19
CASSLGQGRSYEQYF TGTGCCAGCAGCTTAGGACAGGGCCGCTCCTACGAGCAGTACTTC TRBJ2-7 TRBD1 . TRBV7-6
CASVAGEWPYEQYF TGTGCCAGCGTAGCGGGGGAATGGCCCTACGAGCAGTACTTC TRBJ2-7 TRBD2 many TRBV12-3/TRBV12-4
CATRTGIGYTF TGTGCCACCAGAACAGGGATTGGCTACACCTTC TRBJ1-2 . few TRBV5-4